The present entry profiles one TCR beta chain with its context. Repertoires were generated with immunoSEQ multiplex PCR, while TCRdb's copy carries only in-frame clones and drops some. Of about 390,000 clones in the sample, approximately 87% were seen once. These data come from a study of blood T cell repertoires in COVID-19. Overall study: Collection of acute and convalescent COVID-19 samples took place in the United States, Italy and Spain.

The V and J ends lost 8 bases and 3 bases respectively, with 8 bases between them. The length of the CDR3 is 12 residues. The V gene's germline CDR1 is MNHEY and CDR2 SVGAGI. The chain uses TRBV6-5 and TRBJ1-5; D unresolved. The receptor was derived from a woman aged 50 to 60 who had recovered from COVID-19. Sequencing input: PBMCs or T cells enriched from blood (not recorded which). The CDR3 DNA reads TGTGCCAGCGGACGGGACAATCAGCCCCAGCATTTT. Its translation: CASGRDNQPQHF.